This is a list of T cell receptor beta chains from one sample in a study of blood T cell repertoires in COVID-19. TCRdb keeps only in-frame clones here, not all; method: immunoSEQ multiplex PCR. This sample has 200,000 to 250,000 clones; around 80% occur once, and the top ten carry roughly 21%. The specimen was peripheral blood. The receptor set was obtained from a man aged 25 to 40 with active or convalescent COVID-19. The conserved cysteine and the conserved F or W are not part of the CDR3 here. The order of the fields is V gene, J gene, CDR3 protein.

TRBV19,TRBJ1-1,ASSIDHRGGNTEAF
TRBV11-2,TRBJ2-7,ASSLNKRLLNEQY
TRBV7-2,TRBJ2-3,ASSSPSRVGQY
TRBV5-5,TRBJ2-5,ASSSDRARQETQY
TRBV28,TRBJ2-7,ASSLPQGLLVGEQY
TRBV4-3,TRBJ2-7,ASSTFLPGLAGTTRSYEQY
TRBV4-2,TRBJ2-1,ASSQESGGAYNEQF
TRBV24-1,TRBJ2-7,ATSDGGGSSYEQY
TRBV9,TRBJ1-5,ASSSGTGAYQPQH
TRBV5-6,TRBJ2-3,ASVPAANTDTQY
TRBV25-1,TRBJ2-1,ASSRNEQF
TRBV7-9,TRBJ2-5,ASSLRHEETQY
TRBV7-7,TRBJ2-1,ASSPGLAGYNEQF
TRBV4-1,TRBJ2-7,ASSQGLAVSYEQY